One and the same sample provided the 2 T cell receptor beta chains below, sequenced in a study of cytomegalovirus exposure and HLA in healthy donors. With 60 Vbeta and 13 Jbeta primers, the PCR was carried out. Data came from immunoSEQ multiplex PCR; TCRdb stores just in-frame clones and leaves some out. In total, the table holds about 200,000 clones. Sequenced sample: PBMCs. These TCRs come from a girl aged 2-10 years in good health and CMV-seropositive.

V and J are TRBV4-1 and TRBJ1-1; the match to TRBD1 covers 9 bases. Per germline, CDR1 MGHRA and CDR2 YSYEKL. This CDR3 is 14 amino acids long. Trimming removed 3 bases from V and 4 bases from J; junction bases left unmatched: 3. For the CDR3, the DNA is TGCGCCAGCAGCCACCTGACAGGGGGCACTGAAGCTTTCTTT. It codes for CASSHLTGGTEAFF.

This chain connects TRBV6-4 to TRBJ2-1; 7 bases fit TRBD1. CDR3 size: 15 residues. Germline V gives CDR1 MRHNA, CDR2 SNTAGT. V was clipped by 6 bases and J by 6 bases; unmatched bases: 11. Here the CDR3 DNA reads TGTGCCAGCAGCCTGACAGGGCAGCCCATCAATGAGCAGTTCTTC. Protein: CASSLTGQPINEQFF.